The rows below give T cell receptor beta chains drawn from one sample of a study of T cell responses to AZD1222 COVID-19 vaccine. Sequencing used immunoSEQ multiplex PCR; TCRdb keeps in-frame clones, though not all of them. The table shows 95,000 to 150,000 clones, with more than 75% occurring only once. Source: peripheral blood, taken on day 0 of AZD1222 vaccination. These receptors all come from an adult in good health. The CDR3 runs from the conserved cysteine through the conserved F or W. D genes are given only for firm matches. The listing skips clone size in some rows; elsewhere it reads once, few, many or a size class.

j_call clone_size v_call d_call cdr3_nt cdr3_aa
TRBJ2-5 . TRBV7-9 . TGTGCCAGCAGCTTAGTTCTTCAAGAGACCCAGTACTTC CASSLVLQETQYF
TRBJ2-1 . TRBV9 TRBD2 TGTGCCAGCAGCGTCAAGTCTAGCGGGGGTATTAGTGAGCAGTTCTTC CASSVKSSGGISEQFF
TRBJ2-1 . TRBV4-1 . TGCGCCAGCAGATCACTAACGGATGAGCAGTTCTTC CASRSLTDEQFF
TRBJ1-6 once TRBV6-5 . TGTGCCAGCAGTTATCGGGGGGCGAGTTCACCCCTCCACTTT CASSYRGASSPLHF
TRBJ1-5 . TRBV5-8 . TGTGCCAGCAGCTCATACAGGGAGTCGTGGAGCAATCAGCCCCAGCATTTT CASSSYRESWSNQPQHF
TRBJ1-5 . TRBV4-2 . TGTGCCAGCAGCCAAGTAGGGCGGGAACAGCCCCAGCATTTT CASSQVGREQPQHF
TRBJ2-6 . TRBV6-2/TRBV6-3 . TGTGCCAGCAGTTACGCTGGATCAAGGGCCAACGTCCTGACTTTC CASSYAGSRANVLTF
TRBJ1-2 . TRBV3-1/TRBV3-2 . TGTGCCAGCAGCCAAGATGGCTTGGGGGTGCGCTACACCTTC CASSQDGLGVRYTF
TRBJ2-1 . TRBV5-8 TRBD2 TGTGCCAGCAGGTTTAGCGGGGGGGCGAACTACAATGAGCAGTTCTTC CASRFSGGANYNEQFF
TRBJ1-2 few TRBV7-9 TRBD1 TGTGCCAGCAGCGCAAGCTCGACAGGGGGGGATGGCTACACCTTC CASSASSTGGDGYTF
TRBJ1-1 . TRBV5-1 . TGCGCCAGCAGCTTGGCTCGCATTAACACTGAAGCTTTCTTT CASSLARINTEAFF
TRBJ2-3 . TRBV5-1 TRBD2 TGCGCCAGCAGCTCCAGAGGACTAGCGGGGTCCCACACAGATACGCAGTATTTT CASSSRGLAGSHTDTQYF
TRBJ1-4 . TRBV2 . TGTGCCAGCAGTGTTAATGAAAAACTGTTTTTT CASSVNEKLFF